Presented here are 4 T cell receptor beta chains from one specimen sequenced in a study of shared clonotypes between healthy human individuals. TCRdb keeps only in-frame clones here, not all; method: immunoSEQ multiplex PCR. The table has more than 2,000,000 clones, approximately 93% seen once. Source material: naive CD4+ T cells from PBMCs. The sample's subset: CD45RA+ positively selected. These receptors were collected from a man between 18 and 35 years old in good health. Some clones in this sample may be carry-over from other donors' samples.

The chain employs TRBV28 and TRBJ1-2; a weak D match, TRBD1 (6 bases). Trimming took off 4 bases at V and 3 bases at J, with 18 bases between the two ends. Germline V gene lookup returns CDR1 MDHEN and CDR2 SYDVKM. The CDR3 totals 16 residues. The CDR3 coding sequence is TGTGCCAGCAGTTCTCATACCCCAGGGGCTTACTATGGCTACACCTTC. This codes for CASSSHTPGAYYGYTF.

The chain uses TRBV29-1 and TRBJ1-1; 12 bases map to TRBD1. The germline CDR1 and CDR2 sequences are SQVTM and ANQGSEA. The CDR3 extends over 14 amino acids. Trimming cost V 3 bases and J 7 bases; bases outside gene matches: 6. The CDR3 DNA is TGCAGCGTTGAGGGACAGGGGGCGCGAGGTGAAGCTTTCTTT. Protein product: CSVEGQGARGEAFF.

The V call is TRBV28, the J call TRBJ2-2, with 10 bases identical to TRBD2. Trimming removed 3 bases from V and 3 bases from J; junction bases left unmatched: 4. The CDR3 runs to 16 residues. The germline gives CDR1 MDHEN, CDR2 SYDVKM. As DNA, the CDR3 is TGTGCCAGCAGTTTCCTAGCGGGAGCCCACACCGGGGAGCTGTTTTTT. It codes for CASSFLAGAHTGELFF.

This chain connects TRBV27 to TRBJ2-7; no clear D gene. With 3 bases removed from V and 6 bases from J, the gap between germline ends came to 6 bases. Germline V gives CDR1 MNHEY, CDR2 SMNVEV (reference sequence). The CDR3 covers 11 residues. The CDR3 DNA follows: TGTGCCAGCAGTTTCCTCGGCGAGCAGTACTTC. Its protein is CASSFLGEQYF.